A single sample is the source of the 12 T cell receptor beta chains below, sequenced in a study of blood T cell repertoires in COVID-19. The data were produced by immunoSEQ multiplex PCR, yet TCRdb's version contains in-frame clones alone and is incomplete. The sample carries just over 650,000 clones, 90% recorded once. The sample was peripheral blood. Every receptor here comes from a woman under 30 with acute or convalescent COVID-19.

V is TRBV29-1 and J is TRBJ2-7, with TRBD1 identical over 7 bases. CDR1 and CDR2 from the germline V gene are SQVTM and ANQGSEA. After removal of 6 bases from V and 6 bases from J, the junction contained 11 bases not matched to a gene. The CDR3 covers 13 residues. The CDR3 coding sequence is TGCAGCGTCGAGACAGGGAAGTCCGGCGAGCAGTACTTC. Translation: CSVETGKSGEQYF.

The chain is built from TRBV6-2 or TRBV6-3 and TRBJ1-1, with D hard to call. Germline CDR1 reads MNHEY; CDR2 reads SVGEGT. V was pared by 2 bases and J by 3 bases, with 13 bases between. The CDR3 loop spans 15 amino acids. The CDR3 sequence is CASSYVVDGYTEAFF. For the CDR3, the DNA is TGTGCCAGCAGTTACGTAGTAGACGGGTACACTGAAGCTTTCTTT.

This clone was seen more than once but under ten times. This chain joins TRBV5-1 and TRBJ1-1; D gene uncertain. The V end lost 0 bases, the J end lost 7 bases, and 4 bases lay between the germline ends. The CDR3 runs to 11 residues. CDR1 is SGHRS and CDR2 is YFSETQ in the germline V gene. The CDR3 nucleotides read TGCGCCAGCAGCTTGGGTCTTGAAGCTTTCTTT. Translation: CASSLGLEAFF.

The rearrangement joins TRBV12-5 to TRBJ2-7; D is perhaps TRBD2 (6 bases). This CDR3 spans 16 amino acids. Trimming left V 4 bases short and J 0 bases short, with 16 bases between. The germline V gene encodes CDR1 LGHNT and CDR2 FRNRAP. The CDR3 bases are TGTGCTAGTGGTTGGGCCGGGACTCTCGACTCCTACGAGCAGTACTTC. Translated, it gives CASGWAGTLDSYEQYF.

The rearrangement uses TRBV2 and TRBJ2-3; D remains ambiguous. The V gene lost 7 bases and the J gene lost 2 bases, with 10 bases spanning the gap. CDR1 is SNHLY, CDR2 FYNNEI, per germline. This CDR3 region has 13 residues. CDR3 residues: CASKAAFTDTQYF. The CDR3 nucleotides read TGTGCCAGCAAGGCGGCCTTCACAGATACGCAGTATTTT.

The DNA for the CDR3 is TGTGCCTGGAGTCCACCCAACAGGGGTTGGGGGACTGAAGCTTTCTTT. Encoded protein: CAWSPPNRGWGTEAFF. The chain combines TRBV30 with TRBJ1-1; TRBD1 agrees at 7 bases. Germline V CDR1 and CDR2: GTSNPN, SVGIG (reference sequence). The CDR3 has 16 residues. V was clipped by 2 bases and J by 5 bases; unmatched bases: 14. Combining the CDR3 with reference TRBV30 and TRBJ1-1 gives the whole variable domain SQTIHQWPATLVQPVGSPLSLECTVEGTSNPNLYWYRQAAGRGLQLLFYSVGIGQISSEVPQNLSASRPQDRQFILSSKKLLLSDSGFYLCAWSPPNRGWGTEAFFGQGTRLTVV.

This chain links TRBV25-1 with TRBJ2-2, with TRBD1 matching over 11 bases. CDR1 MGHDK and CDR2 SYGVNS come from the germline V gene. The CDR3 has 17 residues. The V segment lost 1 base and the J segment 3 bases; nucleotides outside the gene matches: 4. DNA for the CDR3: TGTGCCAGCAGTGAATTGGGACAGGGGGGACACACCGGGGAGCTGTTTTTT. Translating gives CASSELGQGGHTGELFF. The whole variable domain, remainder taken from reference TRBV25-1 and TRBJ2-2, is EADIYQTPRYLVIGTGKKITLECSQTMGHDKMYWYQQDPGMELHLIHYSYGVNSTEKGDLSSESTVSRIRTEHFPLTLESARPSHTSQYLCASSELGQGGHTGELFFGEGSRLTVL.

As to this clone: Other DNA sequences within the sample encode an identical CDR3. This chain uses TRBV4-1 with TRBJ1-3; D remains unclear. Germline V gene sequence: CDR1 MGHRA, CDR2 YSYEKL. V dropped 1 base and J dropped 0 bases, with 7 bases sitting between them. The CDR3 extends over 15 amino acids. The CDR3 coding sequence is TGCGCCAGCAGCCAAGTTCCCAGCTCTGGAAACACCATATATTTT. Translation: CASSQVPSSGNTIYF.

As for this clone: One end of the junction is discordant with germline, which a read error may explain. CDR3 in amino acids: CASSYNIGYSPFHF. For the CDR3, the DNA is TGTGCCAGCAGTTATAATATCGGGTATTCACCCTTCCACTTT. The chain combines TRBV6-5 with TRBJ1-6; D is undetermined. CDR3 length: 14 amino acids. Germline V gene lookup returns CDR1 MNHEY and CDR2 SVGAGI.

This clone was seen a single time. V is TRBV4-3 and J is TRBJ1-5, with 10 bases lining up with TRBD1. This CDR3 spans 15 amino acids. In germline, CDR1 is LGHNA, CDR2 YSLEER. J lost 7 bases, V lost 5 bases, and 8 bases had no gene match. CDR3 region: CASSSRTGGSQPQHF. DNA of the CDR3: TGCGCCAGCAGCTCCCGGACAGGGGGTAGCCAGCCCCAGCATTTT.

The CDR3 loop is CASSLVLTSGGSSYNEQFF. CDR3 bases: TGTGCCAGCAGCTTAGTTCTGACTAGCGGGGGGTCCTCCTACAATGAGCAGTTCTTC. The chain recombines TRBV7-8 with TRBJ2-1; 13 bases fit TRBD2. The J segment lost 0 bases and the V segment lost 1 base, leaving 6 bases of the junction unmatched. CDR1 SGHVS and CDR2 FQNEAQ come from the germline V gene. This CDR3 region has 19 residues.

The chain joins TRBV6-5 to TRBJ2-5; no definite D call. CDR3 size: 15 residues. V lost 0 bases, J lost 1 base, and 9 bases lay in between. Germline CDR1 is MNHEY and CDR2 is SVGAGI. The chain's CDR3 is CASSYSAAFQETQYF. In nucleotides, the CDR3 is TGTGCCAGCAGTTACTCGGCGGCTTTCCAAGAGACCCAGTACTTC.